The 20 T cell receptor beta chains given below trace back to one sample, sequenced in a study of blood T cell repertoires in COVID-19. Profiling relied on immunoSEQ multiplex PCR, and the TCRdb table lists in-frame clones only, not all of them. The sample shows approximately 200,000 clones, about 85% of them seen only once. Sequenced: PBMCs or T cells enriched from blood (not recorded which). The receptor source for this set is a man aged 35-49 years who had recovered from COVID-19.

This chain joins TRBV9 and TRBJ2-1; TRBD2 agrees at 11 bases. Germline trimming cut 6 bases from V and 4 bases from J; bases unmatched to any gene: 9. Germline assignment: CDR1 SGDLS and CDR2 YYNGEE. This CDR3 is built from 16 residues. The CDR3 loop is CASNSGASGRYNEQFF. The CDR3 DNA is TGTGCCAGCAACTCGGGGGCTAGCGGGAGGTACAATGAGCAGTTCTTC.

This chain links TRBV5-1 with TRBJ2-7; 8 bases agree with TRBD2. Germline trimming cut 4 bases from V and 4 bases from J; bases unmatched to any gene: 13. The CDR3 has 16 amino acids. In germline, CDR1 is SGHRS, CDR2 YFSETQ. The CDR3 coding sequence is TGCGCCAGCAGCGGGTCGCCAAGCGGGAGTACGTACGAGCAGTACTTC. Its translation is CASSGSPSGSTYEQYF.

This chain uses TRBV6-1 with TRBJ2-1, with TRBD1 as a possible D gene (6 bases). V was cut by 0 bases and J by 3 bases, with 24 bases left in between. This CDR3 has 20 amino acids. Germline values: CDR1 MNHNS, CDR2 SASEGT. In nucleotides, the CDR3 is TGTGCCAGCAGTGAAGCTCCAGGGGCCCACCGGGCACTTCTCTACAATGAGCAGTTCTTC. This codes for CASSEAPGAHRALLYNEQFF.

V gene TRBV28 combines with J gene TRBJ2-7, with TRBD2 matching over 11 bases. The CDR3 loop spans 17 amino acids. Trimming removed 7 bases from V and 3 bases from J; junction bases left unmatched: 14. Germline V CDR1 and CDR2: MDHEN, SYDVKM. CDR3 DNA: TGTGCCAGCATAGGAGGGGGGCTAGCGGGAGGATTCTACGAGCAGTACTTC. It is translated as CASIGGGLAGGFYEQYF.

The genes are TRBV6-1 and TRBJ2-7; possibly TRBD2 for D (5 bases). This CDR3 is 15 amino acids long. Germline assignment: CDR1 MNHNS and CDR2 SASEGT. The ends were cut back, 3 bases at V and 2 bases at J, with 14 bases in the middle. As DNA, the CDR3 is TGTGCCAGCAGTGAGTCTTGGCGGGCAACCTACGAGCAGTACTTC. This encodes CASSESWRATYEQYF.

This clone appeared a single time. This chain links TRBV3-1 (or the pseudogene TRBV3-2) with TRBJ1-1; D call uncertain. This CDR3 contains 13 residues. CDR1 is LGHDT and CDR2 is YNNKEL in the germline V gene (reference sequence). Trimming cost V 3 bases and J 1 base, with 6 bases left between them. The CDR3 DNA reads as TGTGCCAGCAGCCACGGGAGGAACACTGAAGCTTTCTTT. Its translation is CASSHGRNTEAFF.

The genes are TRBV5-4 and TRBJ2-7; TRBD1 matches at 9 bases. Germline V gene data show CDR1 as SGHNT and CDR2 as YYREEE (reference sequence). The V gene end was trimmed by 5 bases and the J gene end by 3 bases; junction bases not matched to a gene: 6. The CDR3 is 14 residues long. Written as DNA, the CDR3 is TGTGCCAGCAGTCCGGGACAGGGACACTACGAGCAGTACTTC. Its protein is CASSPGQGHYEQYF.

This clone was seen more than once but under ten times. This chain connects TRBV7-2 to TRBJ2-7; the match to TRBD1 covers 11 bases. V lost 5 bases and J lost 6; bases outside the gene matches: 3. Germline V gene sequence: CDR1 SGHTA, CDR2 FQGNSA. The CDR3 covers 13 residues. The CDR3 protein is CASSGQGAGEQYF. CDR3 sequence (DNA): TGTGCCAGCAGCGGACAGGGGGCAGGCGAGCAGTACTTC.

The chain couples TRBV24-1 to TRBJ2-1; D remains ambiguous. There are 11 residues in the CDR3. CDR1 is KGHDR and CDR2 is SFDVKD in the germline V gene. The V end was cut by 5 bases, the J end by 7 bases, with 5 bases between. In nucleotides, the CDR3 is TGTGCCACCAGTGTCTTTAATGAGCAGTTCTTC. Protein product: CATSVFNEQFF.

The V gene is TRBV19, the J gene TRBJ2-1; 8 positions agree with TRBD2. Germline-derived CDR1 and CDR2 are LNHDA and SQIVND (reference sequence). After removal of 1 base from V and 4 bases from J, the junction contained 15 bases not matched to a gene. The CDR3 runs to 19 residues. The CDR3 loop reads CASSIGRGGTQRYYNEQFF. In DNA form, the CDR3 reads TGTGCCAGTAGTATAGGCCGGGGGGGGACTCAAAGATATTACAATGAGCAGTTCTTC.

The chain employs TRBV5-1 and TRBJ1-1; D is unresolved. Germline CDR1 is SGHRS and CDR2 is YFSETQ. The length of the CDR3 is 14 residues. With 1 base removed from V and 2 bases from J, the gap between germline ends came to 9 bases. CDR3 protein: CASSLLESNTEAFF. The DNA for the CDR3 is TGCGCCAGCAGCTTGTTAGAAAGCAACACTGAAGCTTTCTTT. Full variable domain (rest looked up from reference TRBV5-1 and TRBJ1-1): KAGVTQTPRYLIKTRGQQVTLSCSPISGHRSVSWYQQTPGQGLQFLFEYFSETQRNKGNFPGRFSGRQFSNSRSEMNVSTLELGDSALYLCASSLLESNTEAFFGQGTRLTVV.

In its sample, this clone was seen a few times. The genes are TRBV20-1 and TRBJ1-5, with 8 bases that match TRBD1. Trimming cost V 3 bases and J 1 base; bases outside gene matches: 2. This CDR3 region has 14 residues. The germline V gene has CDR1 DFQATT and CDR2 SNEGSKA (reference sequence). This chain's CDR3 is CSASDRGSNQPQHF. The CDR3 region has the DNA TGCAGTGCTAGTGACAGGGGAAGCAATCAGCCCCAGCATTTT.

This clone appeared a few times. In DNA form, the CDR3 reads TGTGCCAGCAGTGAAATCGTCAGCTACGAGCAGTACTTC. Translating it yields CASSEIVSYEQYF. The V gene is TRBV25-1, the J gene TRBJ2-7; D is undetermined. The V gene lost 2 bases and the J gene lost 3 bases, with 8 bases spanning the gap. This CDR3 has 13 amino acids. Germline V gene lookup returns CDR1 MGHDK and CDR2 SYGVNS.

This chain joins TRBV5-1 and TRBJ1-1; 10 bases are a match to TRBD1. The CDR3 totals 16 residues. Germline values: CDR1 SGHRS, CDR2 YFSETQ. With 0 bases clipped from V and 6 bases from J, the junction kept 8 bases outside the gene matches. The CDR3 loop is CASSLGSDRGLPEAFF. The CDR3 DNA is TGCGCCAGCAGCTTGGGTTCCGACAGGGGGCTCCCTGAAGCTTTCTTT.

V is TRBV4-3 and J is TRBJ2-7, with 9 bases that match TRBD2. The CDR3 spans 17 residues. V was clipped by 0 bases and J by 1 base; unmatched bases: 7. In germline, CDR1 is LGHNA, CDR2 YSLEER. The CDR3 DNA sequence: TGCGCCAGCAGCCAAGACAGTAGGCTAGCGGGATCCTACGAGCAGTACTTC. This encodes CASSQDSRLAGSYEQYF.

This chain connects TRBV6-5 to TRBJ1-6; D gene unclear. Germline V gives CDR1 MNHEY, CDR2 SVGAGI. V was cut by 6 bases and J by 1 base, with 10 bases left in between. The CDR3 sequence is 15 residues long. CDR3 sequence reads: CASSGGNSYNSPLHF. For the CDR3, the DNA is TGTGCCAGCAGCGGAGGGAATTCCTATAATTCACCCCTCCACTTT.

This chain connects TRBV27 to TRBJ2-2; maybe TRBD2 (7 bases). The V end lost 4 bases, the J end lost 5 bases, and 11 bases lay between the germline ends. The CDR3 contains 14 residues. Germline assignment: CDR1 MNHEY and CDR2 SMNVEV (reference sequence). The CDR3 sequence is CASSWGGETGELFF. The CDR3 DNA follows: TGTGCCAGCAGTTGGGGGGGCGAGACCGGGGAGCTGTTTTTT.

The genes are TRBV7-9 and TRBJ1-1, with 8 positions matching TRBD1. J was trimmed by 3 bases and V by 1 base; bases with no gene match: 10. From germline, CDR1 is SEHNR and CDR2 FQNEAQ (reference sequence). The length of the CDR3 is 17 residues. The CDR3 is CASSLGAGQEIYTEAFF. The CDR3 region has the DNA TGTGCCAGCAGCTTAGGGGCGGGACAGGAGATTTACACTGAAGCTTTCTTT.

The chain joins TRBV18 to TRBJ2-4; D is possibly TRBD1 (6 bases). There are 14 residues in the CDR3. Trimming left V 3 bases short and J 8 bases short, with 14 bases between. Germline-derived CDR1 and CDR2 are KGHSH and LQKENI. CDR3: CASSPRQDRDIQYF. Written as DNA, the CDR3 is TGTGCCAGCTCACCCCGACAGGACCGAGACATTCAGTACTTC.

V gene TRBV5-1 combines with J gene TRBJ1-2; 7 nucleotides align to TRBD1. CDR1 and CDR2 from the germline V gene are SGHRS and YFSETQ. The V and J ends lost 0 bases and 1 base, in that order; junction bases with no gene match: 9. There are 17 residues in the CDR3. This chain's CDR3 is CASSLAPTGALNYGYTF. In DNA, the CDR3 is TGCGCCAGCAGCTTGGCCCCAACAGGGGCGCTTAACTATGGCTACACCTTC. Drawing the rest from reference TRBV5-1 and TRBJ1-2, the complete variable domain is KAGVTQTPRYLIKTRGQQVTLSCSPISGHRSVSWYQQTPGQGLQFLFEYFSETQRNKGNFPGRFSGRQFSNSRSEMNVSTLELGDSALYLCASSLAPTGALNYGYTFGSGTRLTVV.